The 20 T cell receptor beta chains given below trace back to one sample, sequenced in a study of cytotoxic CD8 clonotypes in ibrutinib-treated CLL. TCRdb's copy holds only in-frame clones and misses some; the assay was immunoSEQ multiplex PCR. The sample includes some 200,000 clones, approximately 79% seen only once; the top ten take roughly 11%. The source was PBMCs, collected after 12 months of ibrutinib treatment. These receptor sequences come from a human donor with chronic lymphocytic leukemia.

V gene TRBV7-2 combines with J gene TRBJ2-3, with a possible D match to TRBD1 (5 bases). This CDR3 has 13 residues. CDR1 SGHTA and CDR2 FQGNSA come from the germline V gene. Trimming pared 6 bases from V and 2 bases from J, leaving 9 bases between. The CDR3 is CASRQTDTDTQYF. As DNA, the CDR3 is TGTGCCAGCAGACAGACAGACACAGATACGCAGTATTTT.

The rearrangement uses TRBV18 and TRBJ2-7; D is possibly TRBD2 (5 bases). The CDR3 runs to 14 residues. In germline, CDR1 is KGHSH, CDR2 LQKENI. The ends were cut back, 6 bases at V and 5 bases at J, with 17 bases in the middle. CDR3 DNA sequence: TGTGCCAGCTCCCTCCTGGGAGAAGTCGACGAGCAGTACTTC. Its protein is CASSLLGEVDEQYF.

The chain has TRBV6-5 and TRBJ1-1, with D maybe TRBD1 (6 bases). Germline loops: CDR1 MNHEY, CDR2 SVGAGI. CDR3 length: 14 residues. V was clipped by 4 bases and J by 5 bases, with 14 bases between them. CDR3 bases: TGTGCCAGCAGTTTCGTACAGGGTAGTACTGAAGCTTTCTTT. This sequence encodes CASSFVQGSTEAFF.

The J gene is TRBJ2-7, the V gene TRBV7-8; 7 bases fit TRBD1. Germline lookup yields CDR1 SGHVS and CDR2 FQNEAQ. The CDR3 has 15 amino acids. Losses at the gene ends were 6 bases for V and 6 bases for J; bases not matched to a gene: 14. The CDR3 here is CASSMRDSPLGEQYF. The CDR3, as DNA: TGTGCCAGCAGTATGAGGGACAGTCCGTTAGGCGAGCAGTACTTC. Variable domain in full (rest from reference TRBV7-8 and TRBJ2-7): GAGVSQSPRYKVAKRGQDVALRCDPISGHVSLFWYQQALGQGPEFLTYFQNEAQLDKSGLPSDRFFAERPEGSVSTLKIQRTQQEDSAVYLCASSMRDSPLGEQYFGPGTRLTVT.

This clone was found a few times. This chain links TRBV9 with TRBJ2-2; a weak D match, TRBD1 (5 bases). The V end lost 3 bases, the J end lost 0 bases, and 9 bases lay between the germline ends. The CDR3 is 15 amino acids. Germline-derived CDR1 and CDR2 are SGDLS and YYNGEE. Written as DNA, the CDR3 is TGTGCCAGCAGCGACAGGCCTGCGAACACCGGGGAGCTGTTTTTT. Protein: CASSDRPANTGELFF.

V is TRBV19 and J is TRBJ1-6; possible D gene TRBD1, 5 bases. Germline V gene lookup returns CDR1 LNHDA and CDR2 SQIVND (reference sequence). This CDR3 is 15 amino acids long. V lost 6 bases and J lost 7, with 16 bases in between. The CDR3 DNA is TGTGCCAGTAGCTATGACAGCCTCGGAAATTCACCCCTCCACTTT. Translating gives CASSYDSLGNSPLHF.

This rearrangement joins TRBV2 to TRBJ2-6; perhaps TRBD2 as D (6 bases). V lost 7 bases, J lost 0 bases, and 22 bases lay in between. The CDR3 runs 19 residues. CDR1 is SNHLY, CDR2 FYNNEI, per germline. CDR3 sequence reads: CASMGMVRGFNSGANVLTF. CDR3 DNA: TGTGCCAGCATGGGTATGGTACGGGGGTTCAACTCTGGGGCCAACGTCCTGACTTTC.

V usage is TRBV18 and J usage is TRBJ2-7; no reliable D call. Deletions cut 2 bases from V and 2 bases from J, with 13 bases between. The germline gives CDR1 KGHSH, CDR2 LQKENI. This CDR3 is built from 15 residues. CDR3 sequence reads: CASSPSALGTYEQYF. In nucleotides, the CDR3 is TGTGCCAGCTCACCATCGGCCCTGGGGACCTACGAGCAGTACTTC.

This clone came up a few times. This chain joins TRBV7-8 and TRBJ2-2, with D maybe TRBD1 (5 bases). This CDR3 has 14 amino acids. Deletions cut 2 bases from V and 5 bases from J, with 9 bases between. From germline, CDR1 is SGHVS and CDR2 FQNEAQ. The CDR3 is CASSLRRDTGELFF. The CDR3 bases are TGTGCCAGCAGCTTACGCAGGGATACCGGGGAGCTGTTTTTT.

The chain uses TRBV27 and TRBJ2-7; either TRBD1 or TRBD2 may supply D (5 bases each). The germline CDR1 and CDR2 sequences are MNHEY and SMNVEV (reference sequence). The germline V and J ends were trimmed by 6 bases and 3 bases, with 18 bases remaining between them. The CDR3 consists of 15 residues. CDR3 protein: CASSLHGTVDYEQYF. For the CDR3, the DNA is TGTGCCAGCAGCCTACACGGGACGGTTGACTACGAGCAGTACTTC.

This clone was picked up one time. V usage is TRBV29-1 and J usage is TRBJ2-2; D is uncertain. This CDR3 is built from 12 residues. Germline V gene data show CDR1 as SQVTM and CDR2 as ANQGSEA. V lost 5 bases to trimming and J lost 1 base, with 5 bases between them. In DNA, the CDR3 is TGCAGCGTTAACAGGAACACCGGGGAGCTGTTTTTT. As protein: CSVNRNTGELFF.

For the CDR3, the DNA is TGTGCCAGCAGCTTGACGGGGGCCTACGAGCAGTACTTC. The encoded protein is CASSLTGAYEQYF. This sequence joins TRBV5-6 and TRBJ2-7, with TRBD2 as a possible D gene (6 bases). The CDR3 sequence is 13 residues long. From germline, CDR1 is SGHDT and CDR2 YYEEEE. Trimming removed 1 base from V and 2 bases from J, with 7 bases in between.

The rearrangement uses TRBV5-5 and TRBJ2-7, with D possibly TRBD1 on 5 matching bases. There are 15 residues in the CDR3. Germline values: CDR1 SGHKS, CDR2 YYEKEE (reference sequence). Trimming stripped 4 bases from V and 2 bases from J, with 16 bases between. The CDR3 region is CASSPLTATTYEQYF. CDR3 nucleotides: TGTGCCAGCAGCCCTTTGACAGCAACCACCTACGAGCAGTACTTC.

As regards this clone: Within the sample, other DNA sequences also encode this same CDR3. V usage is TRBV4-1 and J usage is TRBJ2-7; D call uncertain. There are 12 residues in the CDR3. Trimming shortened V by 0 bases and J by 4 bases, and 4 bases separated the two germline ends. From germline, CDR1 is MGHRA and CDR2 YSYEKL. The CDR3 bases are TGCGCCAGCAGCCAAGACGGGTACGAGCAGTACTTC. Amino acid sequence: CASSQDGYEQYF.

CDR3 DNA: TGTGCCAGCAGCGTAGACCCTAGAGGGAAGGGGGATACGCAGTATTTT. Its protein is CASSVDPRGKGDTQYF. V and J are TRBV9 and TRBJ2-3; D may correspond to TRBD1 or TRBD2 (5 bases each). Germline CDR1 reads SGDLS; CDR2 reads YYNGEE. V was trimmed by 0 bases and J by 6 bases, leaving 17 bases between them. The CDR3 contains 16 residues.

The chain carries TRBV7-9 and TRBJ2-7; 11 nucleotides agree with TRBD1. Looked up from germline, CDR1 is SEHNR and CDR2 is FQNEAQ (reference sequence). CDR3 size: 15 residues. With V trimmed by 5 bases and J by 1 base, 4 bases remained unmatched. The CDR3 DNA reads as TGTGCCAGCAGCAAGGACAGGGGGCGGTCCTACGAGCAGTACTTC. It translates to CASSKDRGRSYEQYF.

This clone has just one count. V and J are TRBV7-6 and TRBJ2-1, with D tentatively TRBD1 (5 bases). Looked up from germline, CDR1 is SGHVS and CDR2 is FNYEAQ. CDR3 length: 14 residues. V lost 6 bases and J 9 bases, leaving 18 bases between the germline ends. The CDR3, as DNA: TGTGCCAGCAGTCAGGGAATGGGAAAAGGTGAGCAGTTCTTC. Amino acids: CASSQGMGKGEQFF.

The V gene is TRBV6-4, the J gene TRBJ2-3; 8 bases align to TRBD2. Germline V gene sequence: CDR1 MRHNA, CDR2 SNTAGT. CDR3 length: 17 residues. The ends lost 5 bases at V and 0 bases at J; junction bases unmatched: 10. The CDR3 loop is CASSKQELAESTDTQYF. The CDR3 DNA follows: TGTGCCAGCAGTAAGCAAGAACTAGCGGAAAGCACAGATACGCAGTATTTT.

This clone was counted many times. The J gene is TRBJ1-5, the V gene TRBV20-1; D is possibly TRBD1 (5 bases). Germline V lookup: CDR1 DFQATT, CDR2 SNEGSKA (reference sequence). The CDR3 consists of 11 residues. V dropped 6 bases and J dropped 11 bases, with 14 bases sitting between them. Written as DNA, the CDR3 is TGCAGTGCGTTACAGGAAACAGCCCAGCATTTT. The encoded protein is CSALQETAQHF.

The rearrangement links TRBV5-8 to TRBJ2-5; TRBD1 agrees at 7 bases. Germline values: CDR1 SGHTS, CDR2 YDEGEE. The CDR3 is made up of 15 amino acids. V was clipped by 5 bases and J by 1 base; unmatched bases: 8. The CDR3 coding sequence is TGTGCCAGCAGGCACGGGACAGCAACCCAAGAGACCCAGTACTTC. Its translation: CASRHGTATQETQYF.